This TCR beta chain is drawn from a study of beta chain features in type 1 diabetes. The CDR3 length is 14 residues. V lost 6 bases, J lost 5 bases, and 17 bases lay in between. Germline assignment: CDR1 SGHRS and CDR2 YFSETQ. The entirety of the isolated RNA underwent reverse transcription, so expressed TCRB transcripts were sequenced. There were 3 million to 4 million reads on average in the naive, central memory and regulatory T cell samples. Libraries were prepared by immunoSEQ multiplex PCR; TCRdb keeps only in-frame clonotypes and omits some of them. The sample includes 300,000 to 350,000 clones, around 8% of them seen just once. Whole-study results and caveats: Moderate yet significant TCRB CDR3 shortening was seen in Type 1 diabetes patients in all four CD4+ subsets. Junctions at VDJ sites from type 1 diabetes patients had fewer insertions and more deletions.

As concerns this clone: What it recognizes is unknown.

The TCR comes from a young woman in good health. The chain uses TRBV5-1 and TRBJ1-2; D perhaps matches TRBD1 (5 bases). Sequencing was performed on central memory CD4+ T cells from blood. CDR3 nucleotides: TGCGCCAGCACAGCAGGGTGGGGAAGTTATGGCTACACCTTC. This gives the protein CASTAGWGSYGYTF.